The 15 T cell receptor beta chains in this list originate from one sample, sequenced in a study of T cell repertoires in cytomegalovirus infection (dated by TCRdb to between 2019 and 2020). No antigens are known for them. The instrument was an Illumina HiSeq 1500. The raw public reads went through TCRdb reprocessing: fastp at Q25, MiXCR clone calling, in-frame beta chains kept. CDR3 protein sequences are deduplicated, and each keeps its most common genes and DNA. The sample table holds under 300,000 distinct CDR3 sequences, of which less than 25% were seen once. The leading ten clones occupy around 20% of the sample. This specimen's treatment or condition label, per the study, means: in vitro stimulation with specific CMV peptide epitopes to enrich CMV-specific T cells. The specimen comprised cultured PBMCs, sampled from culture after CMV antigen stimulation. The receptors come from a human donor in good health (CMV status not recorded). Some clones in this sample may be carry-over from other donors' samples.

The chain's CDR3 is CASSLARGVQETQYF. CDR3 coding DNA: TGTGCCAGCAGCTTAGCGCGAGGGGTCCAAGAGACCCAGTACTTC. The V and J genes are TRBV7-4 and TRBJ2-5; D possibly uses TRBD1 or TRBD2 (5 bases each). The V gene's germline CDR1 is SGHVT and CDR2 SQSDAQ. This CDR3 comprises 15 residues. Trimming stripped 0 bases from V and 1 base from J, with 9 bases between. Using reference TRBV7-4 and TRBJ2-5 for the parts outside the CDR3, the full variable domain is GAGVSQSPRYKVAKRGRDVALRCDSISGHVTLYWYRQTLGQGSEVLTYSQSDAQRDKSGRPSGRFSAERPERSVSTLKIQRTEQGDSAVYLCASSLARGVQETQYFGPGTRLLVL.

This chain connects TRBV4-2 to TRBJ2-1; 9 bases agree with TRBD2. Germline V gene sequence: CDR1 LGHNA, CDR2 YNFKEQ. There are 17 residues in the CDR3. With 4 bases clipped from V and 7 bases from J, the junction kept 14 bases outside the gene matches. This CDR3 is CASSLIRGGGGGNEQFF. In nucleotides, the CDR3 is TGTGCCAGCAGCCTCATTAGGGGGGGCGGGGGGGGGAATGAGCAGTTCTTC.

In DNA form, the CDR3 reads TGTGCCAGCAGTTCTCTCGTGCGGGAGGCAAACACCGGGGAGCTGTTTTTT. It is translated as CASSSLVREANTGELFF. V is TRBV6-5 and J is TRBJ2-2, with TRBD2 matching 8 bases. V shed 4 bases and J 2 bases; nucleotides not matched to a gene: 9. Per the germline V gene, CDR1 is MNHEY and CDR2 is SVGAGI. CDR3 length: 17 residues.

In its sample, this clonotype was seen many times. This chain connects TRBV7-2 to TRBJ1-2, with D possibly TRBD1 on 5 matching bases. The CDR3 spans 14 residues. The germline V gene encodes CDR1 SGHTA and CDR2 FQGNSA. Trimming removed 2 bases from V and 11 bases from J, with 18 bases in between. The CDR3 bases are TGTGCCAGCAGCTTATATTTTGAGGGGAGGGATTACACCTTC. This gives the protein CASSLYFEGRDYTF.

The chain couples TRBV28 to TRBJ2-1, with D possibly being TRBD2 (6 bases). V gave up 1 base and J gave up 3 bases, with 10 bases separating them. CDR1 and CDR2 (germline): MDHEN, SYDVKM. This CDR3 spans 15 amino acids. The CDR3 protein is CASSLLTGDYNEQFF. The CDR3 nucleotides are TGTGCCAGCAGTTTATTGACGGGAGACTACAATGAGCAGTTCTTC.

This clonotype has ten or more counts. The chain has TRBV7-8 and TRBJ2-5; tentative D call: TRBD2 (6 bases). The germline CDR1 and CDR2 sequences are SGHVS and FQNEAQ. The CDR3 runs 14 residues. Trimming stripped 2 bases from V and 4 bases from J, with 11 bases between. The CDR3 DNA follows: TGTGCCAGCAGCTTACGAACTAGCCCAGAGACCCAGTACTTC. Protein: CASSLRTSPETQYF.

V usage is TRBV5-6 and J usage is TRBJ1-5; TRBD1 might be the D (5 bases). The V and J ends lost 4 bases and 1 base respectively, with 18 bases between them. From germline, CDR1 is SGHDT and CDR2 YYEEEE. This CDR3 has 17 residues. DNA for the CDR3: TGTGCCAGCAGCCGTGGGGGGGGGGGGGGGAGCAATCAGCCCCAGCATTTT. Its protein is CASSRGGGGGSNQPQHF.

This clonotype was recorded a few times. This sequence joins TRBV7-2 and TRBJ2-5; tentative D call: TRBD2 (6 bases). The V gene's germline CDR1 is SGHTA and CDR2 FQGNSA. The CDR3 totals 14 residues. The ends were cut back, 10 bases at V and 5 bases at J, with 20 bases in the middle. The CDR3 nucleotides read TGTGCCACCTCGCGGGACCGTAGAGTGGAGACCCAGTACTTC. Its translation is CATSRDRRVETQYF.

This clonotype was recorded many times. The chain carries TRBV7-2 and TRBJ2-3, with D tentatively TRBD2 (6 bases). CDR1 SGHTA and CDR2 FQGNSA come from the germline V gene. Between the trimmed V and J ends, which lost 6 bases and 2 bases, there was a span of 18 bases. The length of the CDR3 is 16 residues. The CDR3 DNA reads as TGTGCCAGCAGTCGCTTGGGGGGAACAATCACAGATACGCAGTATTTT. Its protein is CASSRLGGTITDTQYF.

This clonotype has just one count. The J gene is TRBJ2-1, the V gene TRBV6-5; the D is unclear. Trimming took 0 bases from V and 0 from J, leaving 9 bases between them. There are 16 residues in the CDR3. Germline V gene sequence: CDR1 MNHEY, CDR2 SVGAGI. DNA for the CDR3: TGTGCCAGCAGTTACTCGAGTAGTAGCTCCTACAATGAGCAGTTCTTC. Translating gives CASSYSSSSSYNEQFF.

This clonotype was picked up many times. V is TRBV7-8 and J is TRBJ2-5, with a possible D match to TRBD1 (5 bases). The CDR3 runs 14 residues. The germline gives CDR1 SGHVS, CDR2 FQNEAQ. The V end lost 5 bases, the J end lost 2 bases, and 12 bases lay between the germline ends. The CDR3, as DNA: TGTGCCAGCAGCAAAACAGGATGGCAAGAGACCCAGTACTTC. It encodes CASSKTGWQETQYF.

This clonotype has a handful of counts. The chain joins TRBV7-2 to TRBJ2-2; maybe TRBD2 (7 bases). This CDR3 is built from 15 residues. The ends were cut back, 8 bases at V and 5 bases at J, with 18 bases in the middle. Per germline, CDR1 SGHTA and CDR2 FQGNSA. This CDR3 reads CASGSRRGGTGELFF. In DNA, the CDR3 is TGTGCCAGCGGAAGTCGGAGGGGGGGGACCGGGGAGCTGTTTTTT.

The CDR3 protein is CASSNTPGLAGGGDYNEQFF. The CDR3 DNA follows: TGTGCCAGCAGTAATACTCCGGGACTAGCGGGAGGGGGGGATTACAATGAGCAGTTCTTC. This chain connects TRBV7-9 to TRBJ2-1; 16 bases fit TRBD2. Germline V gives CDR1 SEHNR, CDR2 FQNEAQ (reference sequence). The junction had 15 bases not matched to a gene; V was cut back by 6 bases and J by 4 bases. The CDR3 runs to 20 residues.

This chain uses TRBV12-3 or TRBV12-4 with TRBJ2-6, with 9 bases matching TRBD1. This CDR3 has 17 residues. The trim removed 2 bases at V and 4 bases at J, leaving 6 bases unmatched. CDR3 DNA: TGTGCCAGCAGTTTATTGGGACAGGGCGGCGGGGCCAACGTCCTGACTTTC. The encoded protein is CASSLLGQGGGANVLTF.

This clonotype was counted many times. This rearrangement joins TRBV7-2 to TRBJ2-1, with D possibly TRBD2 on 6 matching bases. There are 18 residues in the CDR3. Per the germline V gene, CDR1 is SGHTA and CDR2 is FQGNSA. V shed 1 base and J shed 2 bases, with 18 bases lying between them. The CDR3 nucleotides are TGTGCCAGCAGCTTAGGAGGTTGGCAGCGGGTGGCCTACAATGAGCAGTTCTTC. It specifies CASSLGGWQRVAYNEQFF.